One and the same sample provided the 26 T cell receptor beta chains below, sequenced in a study of T cell changes during pregnancy in multiple sclerosis. Clones were sequenced by immunoSEQ multiplex PCR, and TCRdb holds only the in-frame ones, with some missing. The data show about 49,000 clones, 80% to 95% seen once. Source: peripheral blood, taken after pregnancy. The receptor source for this set is a female donor with multiple sclerosis, enrolled in a pregnancy study.

The V and J genes are TRBV9 and TRBJ2-7; 7 nucleotides agree with TRBD1. Losses at the gene ends were 3 bases for V and 2 bases for J; bases not matched to a gene: 8. CDR3 length equals 15 residues. The V gene's germline CDR1 is SGDLS and CDR2 YYNGEE. Written as DNA, the CDR3 is TGTGCCAGCAGCGCCGGGACAGCAAGTCCCTACGAGCAGTACTTC. It codes for CASSAGTASPYEQYF. Based on the CDR3 plus reference TRBV9 and TRBJ2-7, the full variable domain is DSGVTQTPKHLITATGQRVTLRCSPRSGDLSVYWYQQSLDQGLQFLIQYYNGEERAKGNILERFSAQQFPDLHSELNLSSLELGDSALYFCASSAGTASPYEQYFGPGTRLTVT.

The CDR3 protein is CASSLESGPLHF. Written as DNA, the CDR3 is TGTGCCAGCAGCTTAGAGAGTGGACCCCTCCACTTT. This sequence joins TRBV7-9 and TRBJ1-6; D is ambiguous. This CDR3 is 12 amino acids long. The germline V and J ends were trimmed by 1 base and 12 bases, with 7 bases remaining between them. The germline gives CDR1 SEHNR, CDR2 FQNEAQ (reference sequence).

The rearrangement uses TRBV12-5 and TRBJ2-1; 8 nucleotides align to TRBD1. V dropped 1 base and J dropped 6; count of bases not matched to a gene: 11. Per the germline V gene, CDR1 is LGHNT and CDR2 is FRNRAP. CDR3 length equals 17 residues. CDR3 sequence reads: CASGLAVGTGRRNEQFF. The CDR3 region has the DNA TGTGCTAGTGGTTTGGCAGTAGGGACAGGCCGCCGCAATGAGCAGTTCTTC. Using reference TRBV12-5 and TRBJ2-1 for the parts outside the CDR3, the full variable domain is DARVTQTPRHKVTEMGQEVTMRCQPILGHNTVFWYRQTMMQGLELLAYFRNRAPLDDSGMPKDRFSAEMPDATLATLKIQPSEPRDSAVYFCASGLAVGTGRRNEQFFGPGTRLTVL.

V is TRBV5-5 and J is TRBJ2-3; no clear D. Germline V lookup: CDR1 SGHKS, CDR2 YYEKEE (reference sequence). The CDR3 extends over 15 amino acids. V lost 4 bases to trimming and J lost 0 bases, with 12 bases between them. Written as DNA, the CDR3 is TGTGCCAGCAGCGTTCGACGGAGAAGCACAGATACGCAGTATTTT. Amino acid sequence: CASSVRRRSTDTQYF. Combining the CDR3 with reference TRBV5-5 and TRBJ2-3 gives the whole variable domain DAGVTQSPTHLIKTRGQQVTLRCSPISGHKSVSWYQQVLGQGPQFIFQYYEKEERGRGNFPDRFSARQFPNYSSELNVNALLLGDSALYLCASSVRRRSTDTQYFGPGTRLTVL.

This clone showed up just a few times. V usage is TRBV7-2 and J usage is TRBJ2-7; maybe TRBD2 (8 bases). The germline gives CDR1 SGHTA, CDR2 FQGNSA. CDR3 length: 15 residues. V lost 2 bases to trimming and J lost 3 bases, with 14 bases between them. CDR3 protein: CASSLSGGGGYEQYF. Written as DNA, the CDR3 is TGTGCCAGCAGCTTATCGGGAGGGGGCGGCTACGAGCAGTACTTC.

The chain has TRBV11-2 and TRBJ2-7, with 16 bases that match TRBD2. V shed 0 bases, J shed 7 bases, and the junction held 9 bases outside the gene matches. CDR1 and CDR2 from the germline V gene are SGHAT and FQNNGV. CDR3 length equals 18 residues. The CDR3, as DNA: TGTGCCAGCAGCTTAGAGCCCGGGACTAGCGGGGGGGGCTGGGAGCAGTACTTC. Translating it yields CASSLEPGTSGGGWEQYF.

V usage is TRBV19 and J usage is TRBJ1-5; TRBD1 matches at 9 bases. Germline trimming cut 3 bases from V and 4 bases from J; bases unmatched to any gene: 4. The CDR3 extends over 15 amino acids. The germline V gene has CDR1 LNHDA and CDR2 SQIVND (reference sequence). The CDR3 sequence: CASSIATGGNQPQHF. The CDR3 nucleotides are TGTGCCAGTAGTATCGCGACAGGGGGAAATCAGCCCCAGCATTTT.

The chain recombines TRBV27 with TRBJ1-6, with 8 bases matching TRBD1. The J segment lost 0 bases and the V segment lost 5 bases, leaving 9 bases of the junction unmatched. This CDR3 has 18 amino acids. Germline-derived CDR1 and CDR2 are MNHEY and SMNVEV (reference sequence). The CDR3 protein is CASSAGQGLSSYNSPLHF. The CDR3 nucleotides are TGTGCCAGCAGTGCCGGACAGGGCCTGAGCTCCTATAATTCACCCCTCCACTTT.

A few counts support this clone. This sequence joins TRBV4-2 and TRBJ2-1; 7 nucleotides align to TRBD2. CDR1 LGHNA and CDR2 YNFKEQ come from the germline V gene. V lost 3 bases to trimming and J lost 7 bases; unmatched junction nucleotides: 6. The CDR3 totals 14 residues. The DNA of the CDR3 is TGTGCCAGCAGCCACCCCGGGGAGGGAAATGAGCAGTTCTTC. It translates to CASSHPGEGNEQFF.

A single count supports this clone. The J gene is TRBJ1-6, the V gene TRBV5-4; no reliable D call. Germline V gene data show CDR1 as SGHNT and CDR2 as YYREEE (reference sequence). CDR3 length equals 16 residues. V lost 0 bases and J 2 bases, leaving 9 bases between the germline ends. This CDR3 reads CASSLAGNPYNSPLHF. For the CDR3, the DNA is TGTGCCAGCAGCTTGGCGGGTAATCCCTATAATTCACCCCTCCACTTT.

The rearrangement joins TRBV5-6 to TRBJ1-5; D is unresolved. The germline V gene encodes CDR1 SGHDT and CDR2 YYEEEE. The germline V and J ends were trimmed by 4 bases and 0 bases, with 5 bases remaining between them. The CDR3 is made up of 13 amino acids. CDR3 region: CASSINSNQPQHF. CDR3 DNA sequence: TGTGCCAGCAGCATAAATAGCAATCAGCCCCAGCATTTT.

This chain connects TRBV7-3 to TRBJ1-2; 8 nucleotides match TRBD1. Germline loops: CDR1 SGHTA, CDR2 FQGTGA. This CDR3 contains 15 residues. The V and J ends lost 5 bases and 0 bases, in that order; junction bases with no gene match: 5. CDR3 sequence (DNA): TGTGCCAGCAGCCCCGACAGGGGAGCTAACTATGGCTACACCTTC. This translates into CASSPDRGANYGYTF.

The chain combines TRBV7-2 with TRBJ1-4, with 9 positions matching TRBD1. V dropped 6 bases and J dropped 5; count of bases not matched to a gene: 4. Germline CDR1 is SGHTA and CDR2 is FQGNSA. This CDR3 is built from 14 residues. The CDR3 loop reads CASRRGQGNEKLFF. CDR3 bases: TGTGCCAGCAGGCGCGGACAGGGGAATGAAAAACTGTTTTTT. Filled out from reference TRBV7-2 and TRBJ1-4, the complete variable domain reads GAGVSQSPSNKVTEKGKDVELRCDPISGHTALYWYRQSLGQGLEFLIYFQGNSAPDKSGLPSDRFSAERTGGSVSTLTIQRTQQEDSAVYLCASRRGQGNEKLFFGSGTQLSVL.

V is TRBV11-2 and J is TRBJ1-1, with D possibly being TRBD1 (6 bases). The CDR3 has 15 amino acids. CDR1 and CDR2 from the germline V gene are SGHAT and FQNNGV. The ends were cut back, 1 base at V and 4 bases at J, with 13 bases in the middle. CDR3 sequence (DNA): TGTGCCAGCAGCTTAGCCCTTGGGGGGGCCACTGAAGCTTTCTTT. As protein: CASSLALGGATEAFF.

The chain couples TRBV9 to TRBJ2-5; TRBD2 agrees at 8 bases. Germline loops: CDR1 SGDLS, CDR2 YYNGEE. This CDR3 region has 14 residues. The V gene end was trimmed by 0 bases and the J gene end by 9 bases; junction bases not matched to a gene: 7. CDR3 DNA sequence: TGTGCCAGCAGCGTAGGGCTAGCGGGTTGGGCCCAGTACTTC. This encodes CASSVGLAGWAQYF.

This clone was seen only once. The chain recombines TRBV7-2 with TRBJ1-2; no clear D gene. Trimming shortened V by 2 bases and J by 5 bases, and 6 bases separated the two germline ends. The CDR3 extends over 12 amino acids. CDR1 is SGHTA, CDR2 FQGNSA, per germline. As DNA, the CDR3 is TGTGCCAGCAGCTTACACAGTTATGGCTACACCTTC. Encoded protein: CASSLHSYGYTF.

The chain uses TRBV7-2 and TRBJ2-7; 7 bases agree with TRBD1. The germline gives CDR1 SGHTA, CDR2 FQGNSA. V shed 5 bases, J shed 6 bases, and the junction held 13 bases outside the gene matches. The CDR3 extends over 15 amino acids. Here the CDR3 DNA reads TGTGCCAGCAGCCTAGGCGACAGGGTTTTCGGCGAGCAGTACTTC. Its translation: CASSLGDRVFGEQYF.

The gene calls are TRBV7-2 and TRBJ2-2; the D is unclear. The CDR3 has 14 amino acids. Germline lookup yields CDR1 SGHTA and CDR2 FQGNSA. Trimming took 3 bases from V and 0 from J, leaving 5 bases between them. CDR3 nucleotide sequence: TGTGCCAGCAGCTTTATTGCGAACACCGGGGAGCTGTTTTTT. Its translation is CASSFIANTGELFF.

This chain links TRBV7-8 with TRBJ1-2; a weak D match, TRBD1 (5 bases). V shed 5 bases and J shed 4 bases, with 11 bases lying between them. This CDR3 has 13 residues. Looked up from germline, CDR1 is SGHVS and CDR2 is FQNEAQ. Written as DNA, the CDR3 is TGTGCCAGCAGCCCCGGGGGAGGCTATGGCTACACCTTC. Its translation is CASSPGGGYGYTF.

The gene calls are TRBV19 and TRBJ2-3, with unresolved D. Germline values: CDR1 LNHDA, CDR2 SQIVND (reference sequence). V was clipped by 4 bases and J by 4 bases, with 9 bases between them. CDR3 length: 13 residues. The CDR3: CASSRSPPDTQYF. For the CDR3, the DNA is TGTGCCAGTAGTAGGAGTCCCCCAGATACGCAGTATTTT. Filled out from reference TRBV19 and TRBJ2-3, the complete variable domain reads DGGITQSPKYLFRKEGQNVTLSCEQNLNHDAMYWYRQDPGQGLRLIYYSQIVNDFQKGDIAEGYSVSREKKESFPLTVTSAQKNPTAFYLCASSRSPPDTQYFGPGTRLTVL.

CDR3 in DNA: TGTGCCAGCAGCTTACAGACAGGATTGAACACTGAAGCTTTCTTT. Its protein is CASSLQTGLNTEAFF. The rearrangement uses TRBV7-9 and TRBJ1-1; D is possibly TRBD1 (6 bases). Germline loops: CDR1 SEHNR, CDR2 FQNEAQ (reference sequence). This CDR3 comprises 15 residues. V shed 2 bases and J shed 0 bases, with 10 bases lying between them.

J is TRBJ2-7 and V is TRBV2; TRBD1 matches at 8 bases. The CDR3 loop spans 16 amino acids. Germline V CDR1 and CDR2: SNHLY, FYNNEI. The V segment lost 4 bases and the J segment 1 base; nucleotides outside the gene matches: 9. CDR3 sequence (DNA): TGTGCCAGCAGTGGCACCGGACAGGGAAGGTCCTACGAGCAGTACTTC. This encodes CASSGTGQGRSYEQYF. Variable domain in full (rest from reference TRBV2 and TRBJ2-7): EPEVTQTPSHQVTQMGQEVILRCVPISNHLYFYWYRQILGQKVEFLVSFYNNEISEKSEIFDDQFSVERPDGSNFTLKIRSTKLEDSAMYFCASSGTGQGRSYEQYFGPGTRLTVT.

The chain combines TRBV11-2 with TRBJ1-1; D not resolved. Germline CDR1 is SGHAT and CDR2 is FQNNGV. The CDR3 has 12 amino acids. V lost 8 bases and J lost 8, with 15 bases in between. In DNA form, the CDR3 reads TGTGCCAGCGAATGGGGAGGCAGGGAAGCTTTCTTT. It yields the protein CASEWGGREAFF.

The genes are TRBV5-1 and TRBJ2-2, with D perhaps matching TRBD2 (5 bases). This CDR3 is 15 amino acids long. The ends were cut back, 3 bases at V and 0 bases at J, with 9 bases in the middle. CDR1 is SGHRS and CDR2 is YFSETQ in the germline V gene. DNA of the CDR3: TGCGCCAGCAGCTCAGGACTTACGAACACCGGGGAGCTGTTTTTT. Amino acid sequence: CASSSGLTNTGELFF.

Note on this clone: The sample has other DNA sequences that encode this CDR3 too. V is TRBV19 and J is TRBJ2-5; 7 nucleotides match TRBD2. V shed 8 bases and J 2 bases; nucleotides not matched to a gene: 8. CDR3 length: 14 residues. Germline CDR1 and CDR2: LNHDA and SQIVND (reference sequence). The CDR3 region is CASGSSGGQETQYF. As DNA, the CDR3 is TGTGCCAGTGGCTCTAGCGGAGGACAAGAGACCCAGTACTTC.

The chain combines TRBV2 with TRBJ2-2; D may be TRBD1 (5 bases). This CDR3 is 13 amino acids long. The V end lost 6 bases, the J end lost 6 bases, and 11 bases lay between the germline ends. Germline V gene lookup returns CDR1 SNHLY and CDR2 FYNNEI. In DNA form, the CDR3 reads TGTGCCAGCAGCGCGGACAAACCCGGGGAGCTGTTTTTT. Its protein is CASSADKPGELFF.